Detailed here is one TCR beta chain. Its antigen remains unidentified. This CDR3 contains 14 residues. The V gene's germline CDR1 is LGHNA and CDR2 YNFKEQ. V lost 0 bases to trimming and J lost 0 bases, with 5 bases between them. This entry is derived from a study of cytomegalovirus exposure and HLA in healthy donors. Study as a whole: About 85 million unique TCR sequences came from HLA-typed donors in an early release. Study-level findings and limits: Some segments of the V type, notably TRBV6-2 and TRBV6-3, were excluded as indistinguishable. In a later analysis, common viral pathogens appeared linked to several of the most significant clusters. Cytomegalovirus association was listed for about 150 TCR beta chains.

PCR used 60 Vbeta primers and 13 Jbeta primers. The repertoire was sequenced with immunoSEQ multiplex PCR; TCRdb's copy has only in-frame clones and lacks some. The table includes roughly 180,000 clones, around 84% detected once. This sequence was found in a girl aged 2-10 years in good health and CMV-seropositive. The chain is built from TRBV4-2 and TRBJ1-1, with D hard to call. The sequenced material came from PBMCs. CDR3 residues: CASSQDGVNTEAFF. The CDR3 DNA sequence: TGTGCCAGCAGCCAAGATGGAGTGAACACTGAAGCTTTCTTT.